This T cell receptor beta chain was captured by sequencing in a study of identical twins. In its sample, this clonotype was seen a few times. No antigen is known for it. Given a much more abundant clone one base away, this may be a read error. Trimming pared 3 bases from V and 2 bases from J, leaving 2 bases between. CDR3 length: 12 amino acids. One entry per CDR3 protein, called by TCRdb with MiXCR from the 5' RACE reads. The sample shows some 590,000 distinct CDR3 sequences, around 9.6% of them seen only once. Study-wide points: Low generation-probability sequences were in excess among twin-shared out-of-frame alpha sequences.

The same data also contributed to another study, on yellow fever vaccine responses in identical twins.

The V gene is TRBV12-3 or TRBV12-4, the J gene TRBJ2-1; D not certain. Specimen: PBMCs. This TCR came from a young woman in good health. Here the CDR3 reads CASSFAYNEQFF. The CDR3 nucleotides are TGTGCCAGCAGTTTCGCCTACAATGAGCAGTTCTTC.